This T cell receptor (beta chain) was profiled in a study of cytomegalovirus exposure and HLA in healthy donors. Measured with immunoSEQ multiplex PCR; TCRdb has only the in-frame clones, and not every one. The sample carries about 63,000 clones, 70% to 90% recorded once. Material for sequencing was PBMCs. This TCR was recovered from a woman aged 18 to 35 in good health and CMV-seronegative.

This CDR3 reads CASSLNSGRAYEQYF. The CDR3 nucleotides read TGCGCCAGCAGCTTAAATTCAGGCAGGGCCTACGAGCAGTACTTC. The gene calls are TRBV5-1 and TRBJ2-7, with TRBD1 as a possible D gene (5 bases). Germline V gene data show CDR1 as SGHRS and CDR2 as YFSETQ. CDR3 size: 15 residues. V was clipped by 2 bases and J by 2 bases, with 14 bases between them.